The rows below give T cell receptor beta chains drawn from one sample of a study of T cells after yellow fever vaccination. TCRdb redid the calling of the 5' RACE reads with MiXCR, one entry per CDR3 protein. The data show around 30,000 distinct CDR3 sequences, roughly 6.3% seen once. This sample comprised PBMCs, either bulk or a sorted T-cell subset (CD4+, CD8+, memory, or dextramer-sorted; not recorded which), obtained on the day of the yellow fever booster vaccination. The source is a man aged 25-40 years who received the YFV17D yellow fever vaccine. Each CDR3 is given with its conserved first and last residue. D genes are given only for firm matches. Expanded clones are given a class, and other clones once, few, many or no size at all.

cdr3_aa,cdr3_nt,d_call,clone_size,v_call,j_call
CSVEASNTEAFF,TGCAGCGTTGAAGCGAGTAACACTGAAGCTTTCTTT,-,few,TRBV29-1,TRBJ1-1
CASSLVHLEGDTEAFF,TGTGCCAGCAGCTTGGTACACCTCGAGGGTGACACTGAAGCTTTCTTT,-,many,TRBV5-5,TRBJ1-1
CAFCDRDRDIYSNQPQHF,TGTGCCTTCTGCGACCGGGACAGAGACATCTATAGCAATCAGCCCCAGCATTTT,TRBD1,-,TRBV2,TRBJ1-5
CSARDQARSYNEQFF,TGCAGTGCTAGAGATCAGGCTAGATCCTACAATGAGCAGTTCTTC,-,many,TRBV20-1,TRBJ2-1
CASSLTGTNFYEQYF,TGCGCCAGCAGCTTGACCGGGACCAACTTCTACGAGCAGTACTTC,-,many,TRBV5-1,TRBJ2-7
CASSSGGLPYGYTF,TGTGCCAGCAGTTCCGGCGGACTGCCCTATGGCTACACCTTC,-,-,TRBV6-5,TRBJ1-2
CATRNRETNEQFF,TGTGCCACCAGGAACCGGGAGACTAATGAGCAGTTCTTC,-,many,TRBV15,TRBJ2-1
CASSLAPGLAGDPETQYF,TGTGCCAGCAGCTTAGCTCCTGGACTAGCGGGAGATCCGGAGACCCAGTACTTC,TRBD2,many,TRBV7-2,TRBJ2-5
CASSTNRLAGTDTQYF,TGTGCCAGCAGTACCAACAGGTTAGCGGGAACGGATACGCAGTATTTT,TRBD2,many,TRBV6-2/TRBV6-3,TRBJ2-3
CSVERRGGKLFF,TGCAGCGTTGAACGGCGGGGGGGGAAACTGTTTTTT,-,many,TRBV29-1,TRBJ1-4
CASSYPGSYEQYF,TGTGCCAGCAGCTACCCGGGCTCCTACGAGCAGTACTTC,-,few,TRBV12-3/TRBV12-4,TRBJ2-7
CASSVGAATNEKLFF,TGTGCCAGCAGCGTAGGGGCTGCAACTAATGAAAAACTGTTTTTT,-,many,TRBV9,TRBJ1-4
CASSLAGGDSYTF,TGTGCCAGCAGCTTAGCAGGGGGCGATAGCTACACCTTC,TRBD1,-,TRBV7-2,TRBJ1-2
CASSSHNNEQFF,TGTGCCAGCAGCTCCCATAACAATGAGCAGTTCTTC,-,-,TRBV7-8,TRBJ2-1
CASSVGSGRAGELFF,TGTGCCAGCAGCGTAGGTAGCGGGAGAGCCGGGGAGCTGTTTTTT,TRBD2,many,TRBV9,TRBJ2-2
CAISAPGGPGQPQHF,TGTGCCATCAGCGCCCCGGGGGGGCCTGGTCAGCCCCAGCATTTT,-,many,TRBV10-3,TRBJ1-5
CASSFGASGYEQYF,TGTGCCAGCAGTTTTGGGGCTAGCGGGTACGAGCAGTACTTC,TRBD2,many,TRBV12-3/TRBV12-4,TRBJ2-7
CASSLYGLASNEQFF,TGTGCCAGCAGCTTATATGGACTAGCTTCGAATGAGCAGTTCTTC,TRBD2,many,TRBV7-2,TRBJ2-1
CASSLDRRPAADTQYF,TGTGCCAGCAGCTTAGATCGGCGCCCCGCCGCAGATACGCAGTATTTT,-,few,TRBV11-2,TRBJ2-3
CASSYSGLAGRMKSGELFF,TGTGCCAGCAGTTACTCTGGACTAGCGGGAAGGATGAAGTCCGGGGAGCTGTTTTTT,TRBD2,many,TRBV6-5,TRBJ2-2
CASSLNGAGGGTDTQYF,TGTGCCAGCAGCTTAAACGGGGCGGGAGGGGGGACAGATACGCAGTATTTT,TRBD2,many,TRBV7-2,TRBJ2-3
CASSDQGMNTEAFF,TGTGCCAGCAGCGATCAGGGTATGAACACTGAAGCTTTCTTT,-,many,TRBV25-1,TRBJ1-1
CSARTGDTEAFF,TGCAGTGCTAGGACTGGGGACACTGAAGCTTTCTTT,-,many,TRBV20-1,TRBJ1-1
CSATGGTGGSYEQYF,TGCAGTGCCACGGGGGGGACAGGGGGATCCTACGAGCAGTACTTC,TRBD1,-,TRBV20-1,TRBJ2-7
CASSSGGIYEQYF,TGTGCCAGCAGCTCAGGGGGCATATACGAGCAGTACTTC,TRBD1,many,TRBV7-6,TRBJ2-7
CASSPSMIESYGYTF,TGCGCCAGCAGCCCTTCGATGATCGAATCCTATGGCTACACCTTC,-,many,TRBV4-3,TRBJ1-2
CAGPEGIGANVLTF,TGTGCCGGCCCGGAGGGGATCGGGGCCAACGTCCTGACTTTC,-,-,TRBV11-2,TRBJ2-6
CATSREYSGPTEAFF,TGTGCCACCAGCAGAGAGTACTCGGGGCCCACTGAAGCTTTCTTT,-,many,TRBV15,TRBJ1-1
CASSYSTVPAQHF,TGTGCCAGCAGTTACTCGACCGTCCCGGCCCAGCATTTT,-,-,TRBV6-6,TRBJ1-5
CASSSYSTGELFF,TGTGCCAGCAGCTCCTACTCCACCGGGGAGCTGTTTTTT,-,few,TRBV7-2,TRBJ2-2
CSARGGGSFVEQFF,TGCAGTGCTAGAGGCGGGGGGTCTTTTGTTGAGCAGTTCTTC,TRBD2,few,TRBV20-1,TRBJ2-1
CASRRLAGGSLQETQYF,TGCGCCAGCAGACGGCTAGCGGGAGGGTCCCTTCAAGAGACCCAGTACTTC,TRBD2,many,TRBV5-1,TRBJ2-5
CATRARGRSEKLFF,TGTGCCACCCGGGCCAGGGGGCGAAGTGAAAAACTGTTTTTT,TRBD1,few,TRBV7-8,TRBJ1-4